This is a list of T cell receptor beta chains from one sample in a study of blood T cell repertoires in COVID-19. Measured with immunoSEQ multiplex PCR; TCRdb has only the in-frame clones, and not every one. Here the sample spans roughly 250,000 clones, approximately 87% being singletons. The material sequenced was peripheral blood. Every receptor here comes from a woman aged 45-65 years with acute or convalescent COVID-19. Each CDR3 is given with its conserved first and last residue. The D gene is left open where the match is weak. The size entry is marked missing in some rows and otherwise reads once, few, many or a size class.

D gene	CDR3 length	J gene	clone size	V gene	CDR3 DNA	CDR3 protein
TRBD2	18	TRBJ2-1	NA	TRBV5-1	TGCGCCAGCAGCTTTTATGAATCTAGCGGATTCTCCTACAATGAGCAGTTCTTC	CASSFYESSGFSYNEQFF
NA	14	TRBJ2-5	NA	TRBV5-6	TGTGCCAGCAGCTTGGGAGGTCAGCGGGAGACCCAGTACTTC	CASSLGGQRETQYF
NA	15	TRBJ1-4	NA	TRBV18	TGTGCCAGCTCACCACCGCAGGGTGGAAATGAAAAACTGTTTTTT	CASSPPQGGNEKLFF
NA	13	TRBJ1-1	NA	TRBV10-3	TGTGCCATCAGTGACAGGGCTCGCACTGAAGCTTTCTTT	CAISDRARTEAFF
NA	14	TRBJ2-5	NA	TRBV24-1	TGTGCCACCAGTGATTTGGGACCTACAGGGACCCAGTACTTC	CATSDLGPTGTQYF
TRBD2	17	TRBJ2-1	once	TRBV3-1/TRBV3-2	TGTGCCAGCAGCCAGCCCGGGACTAGCGGGAACCCAAATGAGCAGTTCTTC	CASSQPGTSGNPNEQFF
NA	15	TRBJ2-5	NA	TRBV18	TGTGCCAGCTCAAAATTCCGGGAGTCTCTGGAGACCCAGTACTTC	CASSKFRESLETQYF
NA	14	TRBJ1-6	NA	TRBV10-3	TGTGCCATCAGTGAGCGGGGAAATAATTCACCCCTCCACTTT	CAISERGNNSPLHF
NA	16	TRBJ2-7	NA	TRBV4-1	TGCGCCAGCAGCCAAGATCGGGTCCAGCAAACCTACGAGCAGTACTTC	CASSQDRVQQTYEQYF
TRBD1	14	TRBJ2-1	NA	TRBV2	TGTGCCAGCGTCGGGACAGCACTTCGGAATGAGCAGTTCTTC	CASVGTALRNEQFF
NA	14	TRBJ1-5	NA	TRBV6-5	TGTGCCAGCAGTTCCCCAGGGAACAATCAGCCCCAGCATTTT	CASSSPGNNQPQHF
NA	13	TRBJ2-5	NA	TRBV10-3	TGTGCCATCAGTGAGTCCTTAGAAGAGACCCAGTACTTC	CAISESLEETQYF
TRBD2	15	TRBJ2-1	NA	TRBV10-3	TGTGCCTCATCGGGCAAAGCGGGAGGCCTTAATGAGCAGTTCTTC	CASSGKAGGLNEQFF
NA	16	TRBJ2-7	NA	TRBV15	TGTGCCACCAGCAGAGATGGTGGGGACAAAGCCTACGAGCAGTACTTC	CATSRDGGDKAYEQYF
NA	16	TRBJ2-1	NA	TRBV6-2/TRBV6-3	TGTGCCAGCAGTGATGCGGGGGCTAGCGGCCACAATGAGCAGTTCTTC	CASSDAGASGHNEQFF
NA	14	TRBJ1-1	NA	TRBV27	TGTGCCAGCAGTTTGGGGCAGGGTGGCACTGAAGCTTTCTTT	CASSLGQGGTEAFF
TRBD1	13	TRBJ1-2	NA	TRBV6-5	TGTGCCAGCAGCCCCGACAGGGGTGGTGGCTACACCTTC	CASSPDRGGGYTF
NA	12	TRBJ2-3	NA	TRBV6-5	TGTGCCAGCAGTTACGGCCCAGATACGCAGTATTTT	CASSYGPDTQYF
TRBD1	16	TRBJ2-6	NA	TRBV27	TGTGCCAGCAGTTTAAGGACAGGGGGAGGGGCCAACGTCCTGACTTTC	CASSLRTGGGANVLTF
NA	17	TRBJ1-2	NA	TRBV18	TGTGCCAGCTCACCAAACCCTTTCGCCCAGGGCCTCTATGGCTACACCTTC	CASSPNPFAQGLYGYTF